The present entry profiles one TCR beta chain with its context. This sample stems from a study of shared clonotypes between healthy human individuals. Caucasian adults residing in Nashville, Tennessee made up all the donors. V gave up 7 bases and J gave up 5 bases; unmatched junction bases: 8. The CDR3 consists of 14 residues. Germline V CDR1 and CDR2: MRHNA, SNTAGT. TCRdb's copy holds only in-frame clones and misses some; the assay was immunoSEQ multiplex PCR. Of some 980,000 clones detected, 76% appear once; the ten largest clones hold approximately 1.5%. The specimen was memory CD4+ T cells sorted from blood. Specified subset: CD45RA-negative fraction. The sequence came from a man between 18 and 29 years old in good health. The V gene is TRBV6-4, the J gene TRBJ1-1; 9 bases agree with TRBD1. The CDR3: CASKLQGASTEAFF. CDR3 DNA sequence: TGTGCCAGCAAATTACAGGGGGCGAGTACTGAAGCTTTCTTT.